This TCR beta chain was sequenced in a study of control samples from healthy donors and cancer patients. For this clone: The sample contains more than one DNA sequence encoding this CDR3.

Here immunoSEQ multiplex PCR was the method, and the copy in TCRdb shows in-frame clones only, minus some. The sample holds approximately 210,000 clones, roughly nine tenths seen once. The sequence was collected from a man under 40 in good health. Sequencing was done on a sample of blood.

The CDR3 loop reads CASGSWGRYTDTQYF. The CDR3 coding sequence is TGTGCTAGTGGTTCATGGGGCAGGTACACAGATACGCAGTATTTT. J is TRBJ2-3 and V is TRBV12-5; D perhaps matches TRBD1 (5 bases). V shed 4 bases and J shed 2 bases, with 13 bases lying between them. This CDR3 has 15 amino acids. The germline V gene has CDR1 LGHNT and CDR2 FRNRAP.